Each of the 9 T cell receptor beta chains below was sequenced from the same sample in a study of CD8 T cells in ankylosing spondylitis. TCRdb recomputed calls from the 5' RACE reads with MiXCR, one row per CDR3 protein. This sample has 250,000 or so distinct CDR3 sequences, with roughly 10% found just once. The sequencing input was blood, either unsorted or a sorted T cell fraction (not recorded which). The origin of the receptors is a male donor with ankylosing spondylitis or in good health (not recorded which).

This clonotype has more than one count but fewer than ten. This rearrangement joins TRBV7-6 to TRBJ2-7, with 11 bases lining up with TRBD1. The CDR3 contains 14 residues. V gave up 5 bases and J gave up 6 bases; unmatched junction bases: 6. The germline gives CDR1 SGHVS, CDR2 FNYEAQ. In DNA, the CDR3 is TGTGCCAGCAGCGAGGGACAGGGGGTAAGCGAGCAGTACTTC. This sequence encodes CASSEGQGVSEQYF.

This clonotype turned up a few times. This may come from a read error, since a much larger clone is one base off. This chain connects TRBV20-1 to TRBJ2-7, with 8 nucleotides matching TRBD2. Germline V gene sequence: CDR1 DFQATT, CDR2 SNEGSKA (reference sequence). This CDR3 has 15 residues. J was trimmed by 2 bases and V by 4 bases; bases with no gene match: 10. The CDR3 nucleotides are TGCAGTGCTACCATTTCGGGGGGGCCTACCTACGAGCAGTACTTC. Encoded protein: CSATISGGPTYEQYF.

This rearrangement joins TRBV7-8 to TRBJ1-5; TRBD1 might be the D (6 bases). Trimming stripped 4 bases from V and 2 bases from J, with 21 bases between. The CDR3 runs to 18 residues. Germline CDR1 SGHVS, CDR2 FQNEAQ. The CDR3 protein is CASSSYLGAGPGNQPQHF. The CDR3 DNA reads TGTGCCAGCAGCTCCTATCTGGGGGCAGGGCCCGGCAATCAGCCCCAGCATTTT.

V gene TRBV11-2 combines with J gene TRBJ2-7, with D unclear. The V end lost 5 bases, the J end lost 4 bases, and 12 bases lay between the germline ends. This CDR3 spans 13 amino acids. Germline assignment: CDR1 SGHAT and CDR2 FQNNGV. Here the CDR3 reads CASSPARVYEQYF. As DNA, the CDR3 is TGTGCCAGCAGCCCCGCTAGAGTGTACGAGCAGTACTTC.

Ten or more counts support this clonotype. This chain uses TRBV5-1 with TRBJ2-5; D gene ambiguous. V was shortened by 4 bases and J by 9 bases, with 13 bases between the two germline ends. This CDR3 spans 12 amino acids. Germline V lookup: CDR1 SGHRS, CDR2 YFSETQ. CDR3 protein: CASSPDWKPQYF. DNA for the CDR3: TGCGCCAGCAGCCCCGATTGGAAGCCCCAGTACTTC. Based on the CDR3 plus reference TRBV5-1 and TRBJ2-5, the full variable domain is KAGVTQTPRYLIKTRGQQVTLSCSPISGHRSVSWYQQTPGQGLQFLFEYFSETQRNKGNFPGRFSGRQFSNSRSEMNVSTLELGDSALYLCASSPDWKPQYFGPGTRLLVL.

This clonotype was seen repeatedly, ten times or more. The chain is built from TRBV12-5 and TRBJ2-1; a weak D match, TRBD1 (5 bases). The CDR3 is 16 residues long. Trimming shortened V by 4 bases and J by 1 base, and 14 bases separated the two germline ends. Germline V lookup: CDR1 LGHNT, CDR2 FRNRAP. CDR3 sequence reads: CASGWIQGASYNEQFF. DNA of the CDR3: TGTGCTAGTGGTTGGATACAAGGGGCATCCTACAATGAGCAGTTCTTC.

This clonotype was picked up a small number of times. The rearrangement joins TRBV10-3 to TRBJ2-3; D uncertain. The V and J ends lost 0 bases and 3 bases respectively, with 13 bases between them. The CDR3 length is 16 residues. The germline CDR1 and CDR2 sequences are ENHRY and SYGVKD. This chain's CDR3 is CAISESVYLRTDTQYF. CDR3 sequence (DNA): TGTGCCATCAGTGAGTCGGTCTACCTTAGAACAGATACGCAGTATTTT.

Ten or more counts support this clonotype. The gene calls are TRBV12-3 or TRBV12-4 and TRBJ2-1; D perhaps matches TRBD2 (5 bases). The CDR3 length is 16 residues. V was shortened by 0 bases and J by 10 bases, with 19 bases between the two germline ends. CDR3: CASSLAVGAPLREQFF. In nucleotides, the CDR3 is TGTGCCAGCAGTTTAGCGGTGGGAGCCCCTCTTCGGGAGCAGTTCTTC.

At least ten counts were recorded for this clonotype. The CDR3 DNA reads as TGCGCCAGCAGCTTGGATAACAGCCGAAGCTCCTACAATGAGCAGTTCTTC. Protein product: CASSLDNSRSSYNEQFF. This sequence joins TRBV5-1 and TRBJ2-1; no reliable D call. Trimming pared 0 bases from V and 0 bases from J, leaving 13 bases between. From germline, CDR1 is SGHRS and CDR2 YFSETQ. The CDR3 length is 17 residues. Full variable domain (missing parts from reference TRBV5-1 and TRBJ2-1): KAGVTQTPRYLIKTRGQQVTLSCSPISGHRSVSWYQQTPGQGLQFLFEYFSETQRNKGNFPGRFSGRQFSNSRSEMNVSTLELGDSALYLCASSLDNSRSSYNEQFFGPGTRLTVL.